This T cell receptor (beta chain) was captured by sequencing in a study of blood T cell repertoires in COVID-19. Deletions cut 0 bases from V and 0 bases from J, with 9 bases between. Germline V lookup: CDR1 MNHNY, CDR2 SVGAGI (reference sequence). This CDR3 region has 15 residues. Only in-frame clones appear in the TCRdb table, and some are missing; sequencing was by immunoSEQ multiplex PCR. The table has about 670,000 clones, 90% seen once. The J gene is TRBJ2-7, the V gene TRBV6-6, with a tentative D call TRBD2 (5 bases). The TCR was taken from a woman between 18 and 30 years old with acute or convalescent COVID-19. Sequenced sample: peripheral blood. In nucleotides, the CDR3 is TGTGCCAGCAGTTACTCATGGACTGCCTCCTACGAGCAGTACTTC. Protein product: CASSYSWTASYEQYF.